This T cell receptor (beta chain) was sequenced in a study of blood T cell repertoires in COVID-19. Study summary: From the United States, Italy and Spain came samples of acute and convalescent COVID-19.

This clone occurred a few times. The authors' processing: Reference gene primer amplification gave estimated nucleated cell counts. Here immunoSEQ multiplex PCR was the method, and the copy in TCRdb shows in-frame clones only, minus some. The V and J calls and clone size come from that table; D and trimming were worked out from the DNA. Here the sample spans under 100,000 clones, approximately 92% being singletons. The CDR3 sequence is 15 residues long. The germline V and J ends were trimmed by 0 bases and 1 base, with 9 bases remaining between them. Germline CDR1 is WNHNN and CDR2 is SYGVQD (reference sequence).

Sequenced: peripheral blood. The clonotype was recovered from a woman aged 55-69 years with active COVID-19. The chain recombines TRBV10-1 with TRBJ1-1, with a weak D call TRBD1 (6 bases). The CDR3 protein is CASSESQGRNTEAFF. Here the CDR3 DNA reads TGCGCCAGCAGTGAGTCTCAGGGGCGGAACACTGAAGCTTTCTTT.